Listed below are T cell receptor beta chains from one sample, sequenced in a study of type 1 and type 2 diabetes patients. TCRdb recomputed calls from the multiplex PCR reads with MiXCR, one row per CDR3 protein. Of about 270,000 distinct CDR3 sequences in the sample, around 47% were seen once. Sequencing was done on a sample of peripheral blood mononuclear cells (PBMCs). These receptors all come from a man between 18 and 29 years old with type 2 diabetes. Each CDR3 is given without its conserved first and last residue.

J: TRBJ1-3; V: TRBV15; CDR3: ATSRRGITGNTIY
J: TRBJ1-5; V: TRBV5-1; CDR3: ASNSDPGDQPQH
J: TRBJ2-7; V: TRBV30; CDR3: AWGTEHEQY
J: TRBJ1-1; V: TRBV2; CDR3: ASSRLVSANTEAF
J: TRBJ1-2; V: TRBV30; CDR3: AISESVRGDYGYT
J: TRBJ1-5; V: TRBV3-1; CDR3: ASSQGVRSNQPQH
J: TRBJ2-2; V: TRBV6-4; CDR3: ASSDSTNRGYTGELF
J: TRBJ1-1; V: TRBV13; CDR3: ASSLGRGQEAF
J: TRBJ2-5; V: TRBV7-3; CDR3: ASSPTSSGSQY
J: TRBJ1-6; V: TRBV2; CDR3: ASSDAGQHLSPLH
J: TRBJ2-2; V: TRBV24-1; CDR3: ATSDSTTGGDLGELF
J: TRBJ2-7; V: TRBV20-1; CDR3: SARDRLAGVRGGTYEQY
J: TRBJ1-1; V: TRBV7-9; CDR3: AGDEGQYTEAF
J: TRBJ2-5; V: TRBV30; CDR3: AWSVLAGEGTQY
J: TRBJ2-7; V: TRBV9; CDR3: ASSGTSGNYEQY
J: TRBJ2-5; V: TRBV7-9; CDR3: ASSFGKPGTQY
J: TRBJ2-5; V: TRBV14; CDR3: ASSRTSGDEETQY
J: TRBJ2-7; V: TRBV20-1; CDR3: SAFGPGQSYEQY
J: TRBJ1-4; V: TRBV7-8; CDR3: ASSPKGFSTNEKLF
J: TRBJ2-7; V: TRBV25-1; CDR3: ASSEYGPYEQY
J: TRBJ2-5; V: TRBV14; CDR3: ASSQEPFETQY
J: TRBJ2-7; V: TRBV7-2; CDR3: ASSRPSGAREQY
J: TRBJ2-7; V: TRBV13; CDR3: ASSPSALVSYEQY
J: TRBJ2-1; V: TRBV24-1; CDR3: ATSDSRDRVVDEQF
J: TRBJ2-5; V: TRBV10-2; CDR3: ASSDPGLAGGETQY
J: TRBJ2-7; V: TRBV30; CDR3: AWSAVTGSEQY
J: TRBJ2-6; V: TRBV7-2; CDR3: ASSSDVAGANVLT